The clone carrying this T cell receptor (beta chain) was recorded many times. Its antigen is not identified. This sample was included in a study of T-cell reconstitution after alpha-beta-depleted transplantation in children. This sample's TCRbeta library carried unique molecular identifier barcodes. MiXCR, applied by TCRdb to the PCR reads, yields one record per CDR3 protein. Among 130,000 to 150,000 distinct CDR3 sequences, around 10% were seen once, and the ten largest hold 15% to 20%. This CDR3 is built from 15 residues. Germline CDR1 reads KGHSH; CDR2 reads LQKENI. J lost 4 bases, V lost 4 bases, and 5 bases had no gene match. Study-level results: It was newly produced T cells that mostly accounted for T-cell counts and diversity one year after transplant. Several hundred rapidly expanded clones from non-depleted graft cells reportedly supplied alpha-beta T cells about two months post-transplant.

This receptor was taken from a female patient aged 2-9 years who had a stem cell transplant for congenital amegakaryocytic thrombocytopenia, so the T cells may come from the graft donor. This sample comprised PBMCs, mostly from graft donor cells, obtained 180 days after TCRalphabeta/CD19-depleted stem cell transplant. This chain uses TRBV18 with TRBJ1-1, with 11 bases aligning to TRBD1. The CDR3, as DNA: TGTGCCAGCTCACGAGGACAGGGGGCGGTCACTGAAGCTTTCTTT. Translating gives CASSRGQGAVTEAFF.